This TCR beta chain was sequenced during a study of T cell responses to AZD1222 COVID-19 vaccine. Unmatched junction bases numbered 4, after V lost 4 bases and J lost 4 bases. CDR3 size: 15 residues. Germline CDR1 reads SGDLS; CDR2 reads YYNGEE. Repertoires were generated with immunoSEQ multiplex PCR, while TCRdb's copy carries only in-frame clones and drops some. The sample comprises tens of thousands of clones, 65% to 85% of which are singletons, and under 65% rests with the top ten. J is TRBJ1-4 and V is TRBV9; 10 nucleotides line up with TRBD1. The receptor was derived from an adult in good health. Sequences were derived from peripheral blood, sampled on day 0 of AZD1222 vaccination. The chain's CDR3 is CASSPRTGGNEKLFF. The CDR3 nucleotides read TGTGCCAGCAGCCCCCGGACAGGGGGTAATGAAAAACTGTTTTTT.